One sample yielded the 12 T cell receptor beta chains listed below, sequenced in a study of T cells in women clearing cervical HPV infection. The data were produced by immunoSEQ multiplex PCR, yet TCRdb's version contains in-frame clones alone and is incomplete. This sample's table has approximately 25,000 clones. Material for sequencing was blood buffy coat. All receptors come from a woman between 18 and 75 years old with a cervical HPV16 infection that either progressed to CIN3+ or cleared (not recorded which).

CDR3 DNA (partial): TGTGCCAGCAGCTTAAAGGGACAGGGCAATTCACCC. Encoded protein: CASSLKGQGNSP. The whole CDR3 protein is CASSLKGQGNSPLHF. V is TRBV13 and J is TRBJ1-6, with 9 bases identical to TRBD1. Sequencing ends 3 residues short of the CDR3 end; the germline J gene provides the rest. Germline lookup yields CDR1 PRHDT and CDR2 FYEKMQ (reference sequence). Trimming removed 2 bases from V and 7 bases from J; junction bases left unmatched: 3. The CDR3 extends over 15 amino acids.

Notes on this clone: The read ends 3 residues early relative to the CDR3; the germline J gene fills the gap. This sequence joins TRBV7-3 and TRBJ1-2; maybe TRBD1 (6 bases). The germline V gene has CDR1 SGHTA and CDR2 FQGTGA. This CDR3 is built from 14 residues. The sequenced CDR3 bases are TGTGCCAGCAGTAGGGCCAGGGGCACAGATACC. As protein: CASSRARGTDT. The CDR3 in its entirety is CASSRARGTDTYTF.

In regard to this clone: The read is 3 residues too short to cover the CDR3 end, so that end is filled in from the germline J gene. V and J are TRBV28 and TRBJ2-2, with no clear D. Deletions cut 6 bases from V and 6 bases from J, with 8 bases between. The CDR3 extends over 12 amino acids. The germline gives CDR1 MDHEN, CDR2 SYDVKM. CDR3 DNA (partial): TGTGCCAGCAGCCGCTCGGCCGGGGAG. Translated, it gives CASSRSAGE. The entire CDR3 protein is CASSRSAGELFF.

Comment on this clone: The read ends 3 residues shy of where the CDR3 ends; the end is completed using the germline J gene. The J gene is TRBJ1-6, the V gene TRBV5-1; 7 nucleotides line up with TRBD1. The ends lost 5 bases at V and 8 bases at J; junction bases unmatched: 22. This CDR3 spans 19 amino acids. Germline V gives CDR1 SGHRS, CDR2 YFSETQ. Incomplete CDR3 DNA: TGCGCCAGCAGTCAAGGTCGAACAGGGGACGCTCCGACTTATTCACCC. Translation: CASSQGRTGDAPTYSP. The whole CDR3 protein is CASSQGRTGDAPTYSPLHF.

As to this clone: The read is 3 residues too short to cover the CDR3 end, so that end is filled in from the germline J gene. The V and J genes are TRBV19 and TRBJ1-4; D may be TRBD1 (5 bases). V lost 1 base and J lost 8, with 14 bases in between. The CDR3 covers 15 residues. Germline loops: CDR1 LNHDA, CDR2 SQIVND (reference sequence). CDR3 region: CASSIVLGTGEKLFF. The CDR3 DNA, read in part, is TGTGCCAGTAGTATAGTTCTTGGTACAGGAGAAAAA.

Of note for this clone: The missing CDR3 end, 3 residues past where the read stops, is filled in from the germline J gene. This rearrangement joins TRBV7-2 to TRBJ2-7, with 13 nucleotides matching TRBD2. There are 15 residues in the CDR3. Germline assignment: CDR1 SGHTA and CDR2 FQGNSA. V dropped 5 bases and J dropped 3; count of bases not matched to a gene: 4. CDR3 sequence: CASSPWTSGSYEQYF. The sequenced CDR3 bases are TGTGCCAGCAGCCCCTGGACTAGCGGGAGCTACGAG.

The part of the CDR3 DNA that was read is TGTGCCGGTCGAACAGGGGCGGGC. Translating gives CAGRTGAG. The complete CDR3 reads CAGRTGAGYTF. The chain recombines TRBV19 with TRBJ1-2, with TRBD1 matching over 7 bases. The CDR3 end is not reached by the read, which stops 3 residues before it; the germline J gene fills it in. This CDR3 region has 11 residues. Germline V lookup: CDR1 LNHDA, CDR2 SQIVND (reference sequence).

As to this clone: The CDR3 end falls 3 residues outside the read, so it is completed with the germline J gene. The rearrangement joins TRBV20-1 to TRBJ2-1, with 7 bases identical to TRBD2. The CDR3 sequence is 13 residues long. CDR1 DFQATT and CDR2 SNEGSKA come from the germline V gene (reference sequence). After removal of 6 bases from V and 2 bases from J, the junction contained 4 bases not matched to a gene. The CDR3 bases that were read are TGCAGTGCCCCTAGCGGTGCCTACAATGAG. It is translated as CSAPSGAYNE. In full, the CDR3 reads CSAPSGAYNEQFF.

In the case of this clone: Sequencing ends 3 residues short of the CDR3 end; the germline J gene provides the rest. The rearrangement joins TRBV30 to TRBJ2-1; TRBD1 is a possible D gene (7 bases). Germline CDR1 reads GTSNPN; CDR2 reads SVGIG (reference sequence). V was trimmed by 7 bases and J by 6 bases, leaving 22 bases between them. The CDR3 covers 15 residues. The CDR3 spells CASTSGGLGGNEQFF. CDR3 DNA, as far as it was read: TGTGCCTCTACCTCAGGGGGGTTAGGGGGCAATGAG. Combining the CDR3 with reference TRBV30 and TRBJ2-1 gives the whole variable domain SQTIHQWPATLVQPVGSPLSLECTVEGTSNPNLYWYRQAAGRGLQLLFYSVGIGQISSEVPQNLSASRPQDRQFILSSKKLLLSDSGFYLCASTSGGLGGNEQFFGPGTRLTVL.

Concerning this clone: The observed sequence ends 3 residues before the CDR3 terminus, with the missing tail filled in from the germline J gene. This chain uses TRBV7-2 with TRBJ2-3; D unclear. V lost 4 bases to trimming and J lost 2 bases, with 4 bases between them. The CDR3 covers 12 residues. CDR1 is SGHTA, CDR2 FQGNSA, per germline. The chain's CDR3 is CASSSLTDTQYF. The CDR3 bases that were read are TGTGCCAGCAGCTCTCTCACAGATACG.

A word on this clone: Read coverage stops 3 residues before the CDR3 terminus; the germline J gene supplies the remainder. The gene calls are TRBV29-1 and TRBJ2-2, with D perhaps matching TRBD1 (7 bases). Germline V lookup: CDR1 SQVTM, CDR2 ANQGSEA. This CDR3 region has 15 residues. This chain's CDR3 is CSVVPGGTDNEKLFF. CDR3 bases read: TGCAGCGTTGTCCCCGGCGGGACAGATAATGAAAAG.

As for this clone: Its ends do not fully match the called genes, so a read error is possible. The sequenced fragment ends 3 residues before the CDR3 boundary, so the rest is inferred from the germline J gene. At the DNA level, this CDR3 is encoded by other sequences in the same sample as well. The rearrangement joins TRBV14 to TRBJ1-3; 8 positions match TRBD1. CDR1 is SGHDN, CDR2 FVKESK, per germline. There are 14 residues in the CDR3. CDR3 DNA, as far as it was read: TGTGCCAGCAGCCACTCAGGGGGCTCGAACACT. It yields the protein CASSHSGGSNT. The CDR3 reads in full as CASSHSGGSNTIYF.